These T cell receptor beta chains were read from a single sample in a study of control samples from healthy donors and cancer patients. Measured with immunoSEQ multiplex PCR; TCRdb has only the in-frame clones, and not every one. The data contain about 15,000 clones, 80% to 90% of them singletons. Material for sequencing was PBMCs. These receptors came from a woman in her 70s with colorectal cancer. CDR3s include the opening cysteine and the closing phenylalanine or tryptophan. A D gene is named only where the DNA matches it firmly. Some rows have no size entry. The others give once, few or many, or a class for an expanded clone.

D: -
J: TRBJ2-3
size: -
V: TRBV4-2
DNA: TGTGCCAGCAGCCACCCAAAGGAGCGGGCGATAACGGGGGATACGCAGTATTTT
CDR3: CASSHPKERAITGDTQYF

D: TRBD1
J: TRBJ1-2
size: -
V: TRBV12-3/TRBV12-4
DNA: TGTGCCAGCAGACAGACAGGGAACTATGGCTACACCTTC
CDR3: CASRQTGNYGYTF

D: -
J: TRBJ2-7
size: once
V: TRBV19
DNA: TGTGCCAGTAGCCGCTACAGGGAGTCCTACGAGCAGTACTTC
CDR3: CASSRYRESYEQYF

D: TRBD1
J: TRBJ1-6
size: -
V: TRBV4-3
DNA: TGCGCCAGCAGCCAAACCGGGACAGGGAGATCACCCCTCCACTTT
CDR3: CASSQTGTGRSPLHF

D: -
J: TRBJ1-2
size: -
V: TRBV10-2
DNA: TGCGCCAGCAGAGAGGATTTCGGCCAGCCTTATGGCTACACCTTC
CDR3: CASREDFGQPYGYTF

D: -
J: TRBJ2-1
size: -
V: TRBV7-6
DNA: TGTGCCAGCAGCTTATGGGGAGGGGGCGACTACAATGAGCAGTTCTTC
CDR3: CASSLWGGGDYNEQFF

D: TRBD2
J: TRBJ2-1
size: -
V: TRBV6-2/TRBV6-3
DNA: TGTGCCAGCAGTTACTCGGCGACTAGCGGGGGGATTTTCTTCTACAATGAGCAGTTCTTC
CDR3: CASSYSATSGGIFFYNEQFF

D: TRBD2
J: TRBJ2-6
size: once
V: TRBV7-3
DNA: TGTGCCAGCAGCTTAGCGGGGGGGGGCTCTGGGGCCAACGTCCTGACTTTC
CDR3: CASSLAGGGSGANVLTF

D: TRBD2
J: TRBJ2-3
size: -
V: TRBV7-2
DNA: TGTGCCAGCAGCTTATTCTCGGGAGGGCCTTTCGCAGATACGCAGTATTTT
CDR3: CASSLFSGGPFADTQYF

D: -
J: TRBJ1-1
size: -
V: TRBV6-5
DNA: TGTGCCAGCAGTTACGTTTGGGGGGGTCCGAACACTGAAGCTTTCTTT
CDR3: CASSYVWGGPNTEAFF

D: -
J: TRBJ1-2
size: -
V: TRBV11-2
DNA: TGTGCCAGCAGCTTAGAGTTTGAGGGGTCCGATGGCTACACCTTC
CDR3: CASSLEFEGSDGYTF

D: -
J: TRBJ2-7
size: few
V: TRBV6-2/TRBV6-3
DNA: TGTGCCAGCAGCCGCCCGGCTAGCTTCGGCGAGCAGTACTTC
CDR3: CASSRPASFGEQYF

D: TRBD1
J: TRBJ2-3
size: -
V: TRBV6-2/TRBV6-3
DNA: TGTGCCAGCAGTCCGCCGGGACAGGGGGCAGATACGCAGTATTTT
CDR3: CASSPPGQGADTQYF

D: -
J: TRBJ2-1
size: -
V: TRBV11-2
DNA: TGTGCCAGCAGCTTAGACCCCGGTCGCAATGAGCAGTTCTTC
CDR3: CASSLDPGRNEQFF